One TCR beta chain is described in this entry. Its antigen is unknown. No much larger clone exists at a distance of one base, and base qualities are not known. CD8 naive samples were CD45RO-negative cells positively selected for CCR7, giving a CD45RA+CCR7+ population that excluded TemRA cells. Healthy HIV-negative adults with no recently reported acute infections or vaccinations were included as donors. Only Caucasian adults living in Nashville, Tennessee, USA were represented among the donors. Blood was collected by leukapheresis, and PBMCs were isolated by Ficoll-Histopaque density gradient centrifugation and then cryopreserved in liquid nitrogen vapor phase. Purity and quantity of every magnetically sorted T cell population were checked by analytical flow cytometry. From each sorted fraction, genomic DNA was isolated and quantified by UV absorbance on a Nanodrop 2000c. The CDR3 spans 16 residues, from the cysteine through the phenylalanine. The CDR3 DNA has 48 bases and is translated from base 1. V and J are trimmed by 2 bases and 5 bases, and the gene matches miss 6 bases of the junction. CDR1 PRHDT and CDR2 FYEKMQ were looked up in the germline V gene (reference sequence).

Using the deep immunoSEQ assay, multiplex PCR amplified TCR CDR3 regions from genomic DNA. For each cell subset, the extracted genomic DNA was distributed evenly across all wells of several immunoSEQ 96-well plates, and each plate served as one replicate. Each replicate PCR for sorted subsets received about 0.2 ug genomic DNA, equal to tens of thousands of T cell genomes. The purified libraries were quantified using a Qubit 3.0 fluorometer, sized with a Bioanalyzer 2100, and then quantified again using the KAPA Library Quantification kit. Every immunoSEQ 96-well plate was sequenced on a separate single-read 150-cycle Illumina NextSeq 550 flow cell. As for how the authors treated the data: Because only junctional sequences without quality scores were contained in the immunoSEQ output, filtering matching that applied to full-length reads could not be performed. To assign V/J genes and CDR3, sequences were annotated using PyIR, a Python wrapper for IgBLAST v1.9, with IMGT germline references. Reads were filtered out if the reads had weak V/J assignments (E-value above 1e-6), no CDR3, stop codons, out-of-frame junctions, or ambiguous translated residues. A V3J clonotype was defined by an identical inferred V gene, J gene, and CDR3 amino acid sequence. Percentage overlap between repertoires was calculated by dividing the number of shared unique clonotypes by the size of the smaller repertoire. Richness of each repertoire was evaluated using RTK rarefaction, the Chao1 estimator, and Recon v2.1 estimates of unobserved clonotypes. Generation probabilities were computed with OLGA for all TCRbeta clonotypes obtained by the gDNA method from a few donors. TCRdb provides this immuneACCESS table in a form limited to in-frame rearrangements. Some clones are lacking; in checked studies, under half of them reflect an unresolved V gene, and why the rest are absent is not known. V, J and clone size reflect that table, while D and trimming were determined from the DNA. The sample table shows over 2 million clones, and roughly 94% are seen once. Roughly 1% of the sample is held by the ten biggest clonotypes.

The entry originates in a study of shared clonotypes between healthy human individuals (dated by TCRdb to 2018 to 2020). For context, the study as a whole: The cohort included three men and a couple of women between 18 and 49 years of age. For each donor, CD4 naive and CD4 memory were each given three plates, CD8 naive was given two plates, and CD8 memory was given one plate. To estimate repertoire size and how much clonotypes are shared between individuals, the study performed deep sequencing of blood TCR repertoires from a handful of healthy adults. To increase sequencing depth and limit assay-specific biases, different laboratories used diverse techniques to prepare libraries and sequence TCR repertoires. Between about 0.9 and 10 billion PBMCs per donor were obtained by leukapheresis. On the study overall, not on this receptor specifically: Compared with non-shared clonotypes, clonotypes shared by all four sorted-subset donors had higher generation probabilities. When a few donors were compared, the shared fraction of clonotypes was roughly 5% for naive CD4, around 3.5% for naive CD8, about 2.4% for memory CD4, and 0.4% for memory CD8. Based on pairwise subsampling, the degree of clonotype sharing among donors was expected to be affected by sequencing depth. Estimated clonotype richness was generally larger for naive than for memory subsets. Sampling was limited to blood, and TCR repertoires in tissue likely differ from TCR repertoires in blood. Incomplete sequencing was indicated by rarefaction of sorted-subset datasets, despite the large sequencing depth. Because the study included a small number of donors, the genetic and exposure-history diversity represented was limited.

The receptor comes from a man between 18 and 35 years old in good health. The sequence links TRBV13 to TRBJ2-5; TRBD2 matches 12 bases in the middle. Sequencing input: naive CD8+ T cells sorted from blood. In the paper's terms, the cell subset or site label means: CD45RA+CCR7+. This receptor has the CDR3 CASSLTTSGSPETQYF. Here is the DNA: TGTGCCAGCAGCTTAACGACTAGCGGGAGCCCCGAGACCCAGTACTTC.